These 2 T cell receptor beta chains were all obtained from the same sample, sequenced in a study of beta chain features in type 1 diabetes. What these receptors recognize is not known. Expressed TCRB transcripts were sequenced, since all the RNA that had been isolated was reverse transcribed. Generated by immunoSEQ multiplex PCR, the TCRdb table keeps only in-frame clones and is missing some. The sample has around 690,000 clones; around 11% are singletons. Notes on the study in general: All four CD4+ subsets from Type 1 diabetes patients carried moderately but significantly shorter TCRB CDR3s.

The specimen was naive CD4+ T cells from blood. All receptors derive from a man younger than 40 with type 1 diabetes.

The rearrangement joins TRBV7-9 to TRBJ2-7; D may correspond to TRBD1 or TRBD2 (5 bases each). The ends were cut back, 5 bases at V and 7 bases at J, with 9 bases in the middle. Germline CDR1 and CDR2: SEHNR and FQNEAQ (reference sequence). The CDR3 consists of 11 residues. The CDR3 coding sequence is TGTGCCAGCAGCGGGGGTCAGGAGCAGTACTTC. Amino acid sequence: CASSGGQEQYF. The whole variable domain, filled in from reference TRBV7-9 and TRBJ2-7, reads DTGVSQNPRHKITKRGQNVTFRCDPISEHNRLYWYRQTLGQGPEFLTYFQNEAQLEKSRLLSDRFSAERPKGSFSTLEIQRTEQGDSAMYLCASSGGQEQYFGPGTRLTVT.

This clone is a singleton in its sample. The rearrangement links TRBV7-2 to TRBJ2-2, with D perhaps matching TRBD1 or TRBD2 (5 bases each). The CDR3 spans 15 residues. V was clipped by 5 bases and J by 4 bases, with 14 bases between them. The germline V gene encodes CDR1 SGHTA and CDR2 FQGNSA. The CDR3 loop reads CASSPPSGTTGELFF. As DNA, the CDR3 is TGTGCCAGCAGCCCTCCTAGTGGGACCACCGGGGAGCTGTTTTTT.